This T cell receptor beta chain came from a study of shared clonotypes between healthy human individuals. The germline CDR1 and CDR2 sequences are KGHSH and LQKENI. V was pared by 2 bases and J by 10 bases, with 6 bases between. The CDR3 runs to 12 residues. Sequenced by immunoSEQ multiplex PCR; TCRdb stores in-frame clones only, minus some. The sample records roughly 2,500,000 clones, 80% to 95% being singletons. The donors, healthy adults who were HIV-negative, had experienced no recent acute infections or vaccinations. Material: naive CD4+ T cells from PBMCs. Specified subset: CD45RA+ positively selected. The rearrangement links TRBV18 to TRBJ1-6; no clear D gene. The origin of this receptor is a man in his late teens or twenties in good health. Some clones in this sample may be carry-over from other donors' samples. The CDR3 DNA reads TGTGCCAGCTCACCAGACCAATCACCCCTCCACTTT. As protein: CASSPDQSPLHF.